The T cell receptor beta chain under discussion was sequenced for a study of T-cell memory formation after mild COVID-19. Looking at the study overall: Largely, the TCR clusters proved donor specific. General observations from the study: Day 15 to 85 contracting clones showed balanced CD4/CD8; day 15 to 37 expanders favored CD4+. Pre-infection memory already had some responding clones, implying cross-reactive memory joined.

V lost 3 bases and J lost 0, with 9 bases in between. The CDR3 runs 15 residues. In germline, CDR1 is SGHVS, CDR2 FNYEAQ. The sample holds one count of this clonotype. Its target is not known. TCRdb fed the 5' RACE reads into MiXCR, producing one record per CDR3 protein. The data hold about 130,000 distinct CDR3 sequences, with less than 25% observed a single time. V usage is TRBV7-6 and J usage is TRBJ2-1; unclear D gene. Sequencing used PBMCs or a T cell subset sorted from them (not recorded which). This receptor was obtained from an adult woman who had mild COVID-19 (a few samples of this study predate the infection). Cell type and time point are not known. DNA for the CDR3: TGTGCCAGCAGCTTGGCGGTTAGCTCCTACAATGAGCAGTTCTTC. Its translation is CASSLAVSSYNEQFF.